Listed below are T cell receptor beta chains from one sample, sequenced in a study of blood T cell repertoires in COVID-19. Generated by immunoSEQ multiplex PCR, the TCRdb table keeps only in-frame clones and is missing some. The sample gives some 700,000 clones, about nine tenths of which show up once; around 0.3% is in the top ten. The sample comprised peripheral blood. The receptors shown here come from a woman under 30 with acute or convalescent COVID-19. Each CDR3 is given with its conserved first and last residue. The D gene is left open where the match is weak. The listing skips clone size in some rows; elsewhere it reads once, few, many or a size class.

size	V	D	J	DNA	CDR3
.	TRBV9	TRBD1	TRBJ1-1	TGTGCCAGCAGCGCCAACAGGGGGCTGGATGGAACTGAAGCTTTCTTT	CASSANRGLDGTEAFF
.	TRBV15	.	TRBJ1-5	TGTGCCACCAAAAATTTTACTCTGGGCAATCAGCCCCAGCATTTT	CATKNFTLGNQPQHF
.	TRBV6-5	.	TRBJ1-2	TGTGCCAGCAGGGGCAGCAAAAACTATGGCTACACCTTC	CASRGSKNYGYTF
few	TRBV6-2/TRBV6-3	TRBD1	TRBJ2-7	TGTGCCAGCAGTCGACAGGGCGATTTGAACGAGCAGTACTTC	CASSRQGDLNEQYF
once	TRBV11-2	.	TRBJ2-7	TGTGCCAGCAGCTTCGCGGCTATCGCCTACGAGCAGTACTTC	CASSFAAIAYEQYF
.	TRBV19	.	TRBJ1-2	TGTGCCCGTACCATTTTGCAGGGAAGGGCCCCTATTTATGGCTACACCTTC	CARTILQGRAPIYGYTF
.	TRBV6-5	.	TRBJ1-2	TGTGCCAGCAGGTTAGGGGATGGCTACACCTTC	CASRLGDGYTF
.	TRBV4-1	.	TRBJ1-1	TGCGCCAGCAGCCAAGGGCGGGGACTCACTGAAGCTTTCTTT	CASSQGRGLTEAFF
.	TRBV7-2	TRBD2	TRBJ2-2	TGTGCCAGCAGCTACGGGGGGGCGAGCACCGGGGAGCTGTTTTTT	CASSYGGASTGELFF
few	TRBV7-2	.	TRBJ1-6	TGTGCCAGCAGCATCAGGTCGGCAGGGGCGTGGGATTCACCCCTCCACTTT	CASSIRSAGAWDSPLHF
.	TRBV4-1	TRBD2	TRBJ2-2	TGCGCCAGCAGCCAAGACAGCGGGGGAAGGACCGGGGAGCTGTTTTTT	CASSQDSGGRTGELFF
.	TRBV5-1	.	TRBJ1-4	TGCGCCAGCAGCTGGAGTTGGCCAACTAATGAAAAACTGTTTTTT	CASSWSWPTNEKLFF
.	TRBV9	.	TRBJ2-7	TGTGCCAGCAGCGCCCCTGGGGCAGATTTCTACGAGCAGTACTTC	CASSAPGADFYEQYF
once	TRBV12-3/TRBV12-4	TRBD1	TRBJ1-1	TGTGCCAGCAGTTCTAGGACAGGGGAACGAGCTTTCTTT	CASSSRTGERAFF
.	TRBV9	.	TRBJ2-3	TGTGCCAGCAGCGTAGAGGGGCATCCCACAGATACGCAGTATTTT	CASSVEGHPTDTQYF
.	TRBV6-6	.	TRBJ2-7	TGTGCCACCCGGGAGATGGGGACTTACGAGCAGTACTTC	CATREMGTYEQYF
.	TRBV3-1/TRBV3-2	TRBD2	TRBJ2-7	TGTGCCAGCAGCCAAGATGGGGGGGTCTACGAGCAGTACTTC	CASSQDGGVYEQYF
.	TRBV5-1	.	TRBJ1-1	TGCGCCAGCAGCTTAGAGTTTTTGAACACTGAAGCTTTCTTT	CASSLEFLNTEAFF
.	TRBV5-6	.	TRBJ2-2	TGTGCCAGCAGCTTGGAACAGCAGAACACCGGGGAGCTGTTTTTT	CASSLEQQNTGELFF
.	TRBV19	.	TRBJ1-6	TGTGCCAGTAGTATGGGCCAGATTAATTCACCCCTCCACTTT	CASSMGQINSPLHF
.	TRBV7-2	.	TRBJ2-7	TGTGCCAGCAGCCCCCGAGGATCCTCCTACGAGCAGTACTTC	CASSPRGSSYEQYF
.	TRBV2	.	TRBJ1-6	TGTGCCAGCAGTGGACAGGTGGGAAATTCACCCCTCCACTTT	CASSGQVGNSPLHF
.	TRBV5-5	TRBD2	TRBJ2-7	TGTGCCAGCAGCTTAGGGGCGGGGGGTCCCTACGAGCAGTACTTC	CASSLGAGGPYEQYF
.	TRBV19	TRBD1	TRBJ1-1	TGTGCCAGTAGTAACCGAGGGACAGGAGACACTGAAGCTTTCTTT	CASSNRGTGDTEAFF
.	TRBV20-1	.	TRBJ1-2	TGCAGTGCTTACGACAAGTATGGCTACACCTTC	CSAYDKYGYTF
once	TRBV4-1	.	TRBJ1-1	TGCGCCAGCAGCCACCCCACGGGGGGCTCCACTGAAGCTTTCTTT	CASSHPTGGSTEAFF
.	TRBV7-3	.	TRBJ2-3	TGTGCCAGCAGCTTTTCGGCGGGGACGGCAGATACGCAGTATTTT	CASSFSAGTADTQYF
few	TRBV30	.	TRBJ1-1	TGTGCCTGGAGTGCACAGATTGAAGCTTTCTTT	CAWSAQIEAFF
.	TRBV2	TRBD1	TRBJ1-1	TGTGCCAGCAGTGGGACAGGGGGATTATTTAACACTGAAGCTTTCTTT	CASSGTGGLFNTEAFF
.	TRBV6-4	.	TRBJ1-4	TGTGCCAGCAGTGACCCCCTGGCCACTAATGAAAAACTGTTTTTT	CASSDPLATNEKLFF
.	TRBV27	.	TRBJ2-1	TGTGCCAGCAGTTTATTTTCAGAATACAATGAGCAGTTCTTC	CASSLFSEYNEQFF
.	TRBV28	.	TRBJ1-4	TGTGCCAGCAGTTCCACATTGATGGAACTGTTTTTT	CASSSTLMELFF
.	TRBV5-1	TRBD1	TRBJ1-2	TGCGCCAGCAGCGACCAGGGACAGGGTTGGGGCTACACCTTC	CASSDQGQGWGYTF